A single TCR beta chain is shown here with its context. Its specificity is not known. Germline assignment: CDR1 SNHLY and CDR2 FYNNEI. There are 15 residues in the CDR3. V was cut by 6 bases and J by 4 bases, with 16 bases left in between. Described time point: week 23, last vaccination. Alongside topical imiquimod, each dose of vaccine comprised 300 ug of mutant IDH1 20-mer peptide. The data derive from a study of a mutant IDH1 vaccine in newly diagnosed glioma. Produced via immunoSEQ multiplex PCR; TCRdb's table is partial and in-frame only. The table includes approximately 79,000 clones, roughly 85% detected once.

The chain combines TRBV2 with TRBJ1-5, with D possibly being TRBD1 (6 bases). This receptor was taken from a woman in her fifties or sixties with glioma. The sample here was PBMCs, taken from a glioma patient whose treatment included an IDH1 peptide vaccine. The CDR3 nucleotides are TGTGCCAGCAGGACAGGAGACCTTTCAAATCAGCCCCAGCATTTT. This sequence encodes CASRTGDLSNQPQHF.